These T cell receptor beta chains were read from a single sample in a study of regulatory T cells in long-lasting Graves disease. TCRdb re-analysed the multiplex PCR reads in MiXCR, keeping a single row per CDR3 protein. The sample consists of roughly 300,000 distinct CDR3 sequences, roughly a fifth of them appearing once. The sequencing here drew on peripheral blood mononuclear cells (PBMCs), taken when the disease was refractory, from a patient treated with antithyroid drugs. Source of these receptors: a female donor with Graves disease. CDR3s include the opening cysteine and the closing phenylalanine or tryptophan. A D gene is named only where the DNA matches it firmly. A clone size is listed for some rows: how often the clone was seen (once, few, many), or a class if it is expanded.

j_gene,v_gene,abundance,d_gene,CDR3aa,CDR3nt
TRBJ2-5,TRBV2,many,.,CASSGGGTQYF,TGTGCCAGCAGTGGTGGTGGGACCCAGTACTTC
TRBJ2-3,TRBV11-2,few,.,CASSLARFTDTQYF,TGTGCCAGCAGCTTAGCCAGGTTCACAGATACGCAGTATTTT
TRBJ2-7,TRBV20-1,few,.,CSARGERGREQYF,TGCAGTGCTAGAGGCGAGCGAGGTCGGGAGCAGTACTTC
TRBJ2-7,TRBV19,few,TRBD2,CASKGWTSDDEQYF,TGTGCCAGTAAAGGGTGGACTAGCGACGACGAGCAGTACTTC
TRBJ1-3,TRBV20-1,.,.,CSARDPGARGNTIYF,TGCAGTGCTAGAGATCCGGGGGCAAGGGGAAACACCATATATTTT
TRBJ2-5,TRBV7-2,many,TRBD2,CASSSGLGRETQYF,TGTGCCAGCAGCTCGGGACTAGGAAGGGAGACCCAGTACTTC
TRBJ2-7,TRBV11-2,many,TRBD2,CASSLGLAGREQYF,TGTGCCAGCAGTTTAGGACTAGCGGGAAGGGAGCAGTACTTC
TRBJ2-2,TRBV7-3,.,.,CASSLEVSTGELFF,TGTGCCAGCAGCTTAGAGGTGTCCACCGGGGAGCTGTTTTTT
TRBJ2-7,TRBV6-1,many,.,CATGGLVNYYEQYF,TGTGCCACCGGGGGGCTAGTCAACTACTACGAGCAGTACTTC
TRBJ1-2,TRBV7-2,.,TRBD1,CASLLGDRADYTF,TGTGCCAGCCTCTTAGGGGACAGGGCGGACTACACCTTC
TRBJ2-3,TRBV7-8,.,.,CASSPGVTDTQYF,TGTGCCAGCAGCCCCGGGGTCACAGATACGCAGTATTTT
TRBJ2-2,TRBV27,few,TRBD2,CASNSVRLLAGEITGELFF,TGTGCCAGCAATTCGGTTCGTTTACTAGCGGGAGAGATCACCGGGGAGCTGTTTTTT
TRBJ1-2,TRBV7-2,.,TRBD1,CASSLAGDRLYYGYTF,TGTGCCAGCAGCTTAGCGGGGGACAGACTTTACTATGGCTACACCTTC
TRBJ1-2,TRBV2,.,.,CASKIGNHGYTF,TGTGCCAGCAAAATAGGGAATCATGGCTACACCTTC
TRBJ2-7,TRBV19,many,TRBD1,CASSMTGNEQYF,TGTGCCAGTAGTATGACAGGGAACGAGCAGTACTTC
TRBJ2-4,TRBV5-8,.,.,CASSLSGEGIAKNIQYF,TGTGCCAGCAGCTTGTCAGGGGAGGGGATAGCCAAAAACATTCAGTACTTC
TRBJ2-5,TRBV19,.,.,CASSTVFDSQETQYF,TGTGCCAGTAGTACCGTTTTCGACAGCCAAGAGACCCAGTACTTC
TRBJ1-4,TRBV7-9,few,TRBD1,CASSPRARGPEKLFF,TGTGCCAGCAGCCCCCGGGCCAGGGGGCCTGAAAAACTGTTTTTT
TRBJ2-7,TRBV4-2,few,.,CASSQEMGFYEQYF,TGTGCCAGCAGCCAAGAAATGGGGTTCTACGAGCAGTACTTC
TRBJ1-4,TRBV2,many,.,CASSLSDSQRRF,TGTGCCAGCAGTCTATCCGACAGTCAAAGAAGGTTT
TRBJ2-7,TRBV6-2/TRBV6-3,.,TRBD2,CASSPLTSGASYEQYF,TGTGCCAGCAGTCCTTTGACTAGCGGGGCCTCCTACGAGCAGTACTTC
TRBJ2-2,TRBV7-2,.,.,CASSRTAGNTGELFF,TGTGCCAGCAGTCGGACGGCAGGCAACACCGGGGAGCTGTTTTTT
TRBJ1-2,TRBV13,many,.,CARWAGYGYTF,TGTGCCAGATGGGCTGGCTATGGCTACACCTTC
TRBJ2-7,TRBV11-2,many,.,CASSLGYLLEAHVEQYF,TGTGCCAGCAGCTTAGGCTACTTACTAGAGGCTCATGTGGAGCAGTACTTC
TRBJ1-5,TRBV20-1,many,TRBD1,CSARDMKSGGLQPQHF,TGCAGTGCTAGAGATATGAAGTCAGGGGGCCTTCAGCCCCAGCATTTT
TRBJ1-5,TRBV12-3/TRBV12-4,.,.,CASSLGAGRNQPQHF,TGTGCCAGCAGTTTAGGGGCGGGTCGCAATCAGCCCCAGCATTTT
TRBJ2-7,TRBV20-1,many,.,CSPTSAAGYEQYF,TGCAGTCCAACATCGGCGGCGGGGTACGAGCAGTACTTC
TRBJ2-7,TRBV7-2,many,.,CASSLLGGLSYEQYF,TGTGCCAGCAGCTTATTGGGGGGGCTCTCCTACGAGCAGTACTTC
TRBJ2-2,TRBV29-1,many,TRBD1,CSGGQGTGELFF,TGCAGCGGGGGACAGGGTACCGGGGAGCTGTTTTTT
TRBJ2-2,TRBV20-1,many,.,CSAREMGVNTGELFF,TGCAGTGCTAGAGAGATGGGGGTGAACACCGGGGAGCTGTTTTTT
TRBJ2-1,TRBV27,.,.,CASIHGLDGSYNEQFF,TGTGCCAGCATCCATGGGCTGGACGGCTCCTACAATGAGCAGTTCTTC